Below are 27 T cell receptor beta chains sequenced from a single sample in a study of cytomegalovirus exposure and HLA in healthy donors. The method was immunoSEQ multiplex PCR; TCRdb's version includes in-frame clones alone and lacks a portion of them. The sample lists more than 85,000 clones; around nine tenths were seen once. Sequencing was carried out using PBMCs. The receptors stem from a woman aged 18-29 years in good health and CMV-seronegative.

The V and J genes are TRBV9 and TRBJ2-2; TRBD1 might be the D (6 bases). The CDR3 extends over 13 amino acids. V gave up 5 bases and J gave up 1 base, with 6 bases separating them. CDR1 is SGDLS, CDR2 YYNGEE, per germline. The CDR3 loop is CASRTGNTGELFF. CDR3 bases: TGTGCCAGCAGGACAGGGAACACCGGGGAGCTGTTTTTT.

The chain couples TRBV7-3 to TRBJ2-1, with 11 bases fitting TRBD2. V gave up 5 bases and J gave up 9 bases; unmatched junction bases: 9. Germline CDR1 reads SGHTA; CDR2 reads FQGTGA. The CDR3 length is 15 residues. The chain's CDR3 is CASSRSSGRLSEQFF. In nucleotides, the CDR3 is TGTGCCAGCAGCAGGTCTAGCGGGAGGTTGAGTGAGCAGTTCTTC.

This chain uses TRBV9 with TRBJ1-1, with 7 nucleotides matching TRBD1. CDR3 length equals 14 residues. V was pared by 3 bases and J by 1 base, with 3 bases of the junction left unmatched. Germline V gives CDR1 SGDLS, CDR2 YYNGEE. CDR3 DNA sequence: TGTGCCAGCAGCGAGACAGGGCCGAACACTGAAGCTTTCTTT. Amino acid sequence: CASSETGPNTEAFF.

This rearrangement joins TRBV7-6 to TRBJ2-3, with 11 bases matching TRBD2. This CDR3 comprises 15 residues. The germline V gene has CDR1 SGHVS and CDR2 FNYEAQ. Losses at the gene ends were 1 base for V and 7 bases for J; bases not matched to a gene: 4. CDR3 nucleotides: TGTGCCAGCAGCTTAGTAGCGGGGGGGCTGCATACGCAGTATTTT. Its protein product is CASSLVAGGLHTQYF.

This chain uses TRBV5-6 with TRBJ1-5; D not certain. The V and J ends lost 6 bases and 4 bases respectively, with 17 bases between them. The CDR3 spans 15 residues. Per the germline V gene, CDR1 is SGHDT and CDR2 is YYEEEE. This chain's CDR3 is CASTLGGIWNQPQHF. CDR3 DNA: TGTGCCAGCACCCTGGGAGGTATTTGGAATCAGCCCCAGCATTTT.

V gene TRBV5-4 combines with J gene TRBJ2-1; the match to TRBD2 covers 8 bases. Trimming removed 2 bases from V and 11 bases from J; junction bases left unmatched: 6. CDR1 is SGHNT, CDR2 YYREEE, per germline (reference sequence). The CDR3 runs to 13 residues. The CDR3 region has the DNA TGTGCCAGCAGCTTCGGAGTAGCGGGGAAGCAGTTCTTC. Translation gives CASSFGVAGKQFF.

The chain uses TRBV30 and TRBJ1-4; TRBD1 matches at 7 bases. Germline lookup yields CDR1 GTSNPN and CDR2 SVGIG (reference sequence). The CDR3 has 14 residues. V lost 7 bases and J lost 4; bases outside the gene matches: 9. The CDR3 protein is CALGQAAYNEKLFF. The CDR3 coding sequence is TGTGCCTTAGGACAGGCGGCTTATAATGAAAAACTGTTTTTT.

V usage is TRBV11-1 and J usage is TRBJ1-6; 11 positions match TRBD1. The CDR3 runs to 17 residues. V shed 4 bases, J shed 2 bases, and the junction held 4 bases outside the gene matches. The germline gives CDR1 SGHAT, CDR2 FQDESV (reference sequence). CDR3 DNA: TGTGCCAGCAGCTCCGGACAGGGGGCAACCTATAATTCACCCCTCCACTTT. Translation gives CASSSGQGATYNSPLHF. The entire variable domain, with the rest obtained from reference TRBV11-1 and TRBJ1-6, is as follows: EAEVAQSPRYKITEKSQAVAFWCDPISGHATLYWYRQILGQGPELLVQFQDESVVDDSQLPKDRFSAERLKGVDSTLKIQPAELGDSAMYLCASSSGQGATYNSPLHFGNGTRLTVT.

The chain employs TRBV30 and TRBJ2-7, with D tentatively TRBD1 (6 bases). The V gene lost 2 bases and the J gene lost 4 bases, with 9 bases spanning the gap. Germline lookup yields CDR1 GTSNPN and CDR2 SVGIG (reference sequence). CDR3 length: 12 amino acids. CDR3 DNA: TGTGCCTGGAGTCGACAGGATTACGAGCAGTACTTC. Protein product: CAWSRQDYEQYF.

The genes are TRBV28 and TRBJ1-2; TRBD1 matches at 10 bases. The ends lost 8 bases at V and 4 bases at J; junction bases unmatched: 7. This CDR3 comprises 14 residues. Per germline, CDR1 MDHEN and CDR2 SYDVKM. CDR3 nucleotide sequence: TGTGCCAGCTCTACCGGGACAGGGGTCTATGGCTACACCTTC. It encodes CASSTGTGVYGYTF.

The rearrangement joins TRBV11-2 to TRBJ2-7; possibly TRBD1 for D (5 bases). This CDR3 contains 13 residues. Trimming pared 7 bases from V and 3 bases from J, leaving 13 bases between. Germline loops: CDR1 SGHAT, CDR2 FQNNGV. The CDR3 loop reads CASNPGHLYEQYF. CDR3 coding DNA: TGTGCCAGCAACCCCGGACACCTCTACGAGCAGTACTTC.

The J gene is TRBJ1-5, the V gene TRBV27, with 9 bases identical to TRBD1. CDR3 size: 17 residues. V was pared by 2 bases and J by 4 bases, with 9 bases of the junction left unmatched. The germline V gene encodes CDR1 MNHEY and CDR2 SMNVEV (reference sequence). The CDR3 DNA follows: TGTGCCAGCAGTTTAGTTGGGACAGGGATCGCAAATCAGCCCCAGCATTTT. Protein: CASSLVGTGIANQPQHF.

The chain has TRBV11-2 and TRBJ1-2; 8 bases match TRBD1. Trimming cost V 4 bases and J 4 bases; bases outside gene matches: 8. The germline V gene encodes CDR1 SGHAT and CDR2 FQNNGV. CDR3 length: 15 amino acids. In DNA, the CDR3 is TGTGCCAGCAGCTCCCTGGCGGGACAGGTCTATGGCTACACCTTC. Translated, it gives CASSSLAGQVYGYTF.

The J gene is TRBJ1-4, the V gene TRBV13; D is unresolved. The length of the CDR3 is 14 residues. Deletions cut 5 bases from V and 5 bases from J, with 12 bases between. Germline assignment: CDR1 PRHDT and CDR2 FYEKMQ (reference sequence). The DNA for the CDR3 is TGTGCCAGCAGCATACAGACCTACAATGAAAAACTGTTTTTT. It specifies CASSIQTYNEKLFF.

V and J are TRBV27 and TRBJ2-7; D is undetermined. In germline, CDR1 is MNHEY, CDR2 SMNVEV (reference sequence). The CDR3 is 13 amino acids. The germline V and J ends were trimmed by 8 bases and 2 bases, with 13 bases remaining between them. The DNA of the CDR3 is TGTGCCAGCGGTTACGAGCCCCCCTACGAGCAGTACTTC. It codes for CASGYEPPYEQYF.

In this sample, this clone turned up a few times. This chain links TRBV4-2 with TRBJ1-2; 9 bases agree with TRBD1. CDR1 is LGHNA, CDR2 YNFKEQ, per germline. The CDR3 loop spans 17 amino acids. Trimming removed 4 bases from V and 5 bases from J; junction bases left unmatched: 14. The CDR3, as DNA: TGTGCCAGCAGCCTCTCGGACGGGACAGGGATTCAATATGGCTACACCTTC. Translation: CASSLSDGTGIQYGYTF.

The chain combines TRBV7-6 with TRBJ2-7; weak D call: TRBD2 (6 bases). This CDR3 comprises 13 residues. CDR1 and CDR2 (germline): SGHVS, FNYEAQ. The V and J ends lost 5 bases and 4 bases respectively, with 12 bases between them. CDR3 sequence: CASSTGGGYEQYF. For the CDR3, the DNA is TGTGCCAGCAGCACCGGGGGAGGATACGAGCAGTACTTC.

This sequence joins TRBV9 and TRBJ1-4, with 7 bases that match TRBD1. J gave up 8 bases and V 4 bases, and 14 bases lay outside the gene matches. The CDR3 extends over 16 amino acids. CDR1 is SGDLS, CDR2 YYNGEE, per germline. CDR3 sequence: CASSTISGTEREKLFF. Here the CDR3 DNA reads TGTGCCAGCAGCACCATTTCCGGGACAGAAAGGGAAAAACTGTTTTTT.

This sequence joins TRBV19 and TRBJ1-2; 8 nucleotides agree with TRBD1. Germline V gene lookup returns CDR1 LNHDA and CDR2 SQIVND (reference sequence). The ends lost 4 bases at V and 7 bases at J; junction bases unmatched: 5. The CDR3 totals 13 residues. CDR3 DNA: TGTGCCAGTAGTACCTGGGACAGGACTGGCTACACCTTC. Translated: CASSTWDRTGYTF.

In regard to this clone: The junction does not match germline at one end; this may be a read error. Different DNA sequences within this sample yield the same CDR3. The V gene is TRBV4-1, the J gene TRBJ1-1, with 7 bases lining up with TRBD1. Germline CDR1 is MGHRA and CDR2 is YSYEKL. The CDR3 covers 15 residues. In DNA form, the CDR3 reads TGCGCCAGCAGCCTTTCCGGGACAGTAGTGACTGAAGCTTTTTTT. This codes for CASSLSGTVVTEAFF.

This chain connects TRBV12-5 to TRBJ2-3; TRBD1 matches at 10 bases. Germline lookup yields CDR1 LGHNT and CDR2 FRNRAP. This CDR3 has 16 amino acids. V shed 3 bases, J shed 6 bases, and the junction held 9 bases outside the gene matches. The CDR3 sequence: CASGLGTGAPEDTQYF. As DNA, the CDR3 is TGTGCTAGTGGTTTAGGGACAGGGGCCCCTGAGGATACGCAGTATTTT. The full variable domain, in which reference TRBV12-5 and TRBJ2-3 provide the parts outside the CDR3, is DARVTQTPRHKVTEMGQEVTMRCQPILGHNTVFWYRQTMMQGLELLAYFRNRAPLDDSGMPKDRFSAEMPDATLATLKIQPSEPRDSAVYFCASGLGTGAPEDTQYFGPGTRLTVL.

The rearrangement uses TRBV5-4 and TRBJ2-7; unclear D gene. The CDR3 runs to 13 residues. Germline loops: CDR1 SGHNT, CDR2 YYREEE (reference sequence). Trimming removed 1 base from V and 0 bases from J, with 5 bases in between. This CDR3 reads CASSLPSSYEQYF. The CDR3 bases are TGTGCCAGCAGCTTGCCTAGCTCCTACGAGCAGTACTTC. Full variable domain (rest looked up from reference TRBV5-4 and TRBJ2-7): ETGVTQSPTHLIKTRGQQVTLRCSSQSGHNTVSWYQQALGQGPQFIFQYYREEENGRGNFPPRFSGLQFPNYSSELNVNALELDDSALYLCASSLPSSYEQYFGPGTRLTVT.

The gene calls are TRBV6-5 and TRBJ2-7; D perhaps matches TRBD2 (5 bases). The CDR3 spans 13 residues. Trimming took 6 bases from V and 6 from J, leaving 15 bases between them. Germline V CDR1 and CDR2: MNHEY, SVGAGI. CDR3 sequence (DNA): TGTGCCAGCAGCTTCCCGGACTCGCGCGAGCAGTACTTC. Amino acid sequence: CASSFPDSREQYF.

This clone was recorded once. The chain couples TRBV28 to TRBJ2-1; TRBD1 matches 8 bases. From germline, CDR1 is MDHEN and CDR2 SYDVKM. The CDR3 is 14 amino acids. The V gene end was trimmed by 7 bases and the J gene end by 6 bases; junction bases not matched to a gene: 8. Here the CDR3 reads CASTRTGRGNEQFF. The DNA of the CDR3 is TGTGCCAGCACCCGGACAGGGCGGGGCAATGAGCAGTTCTTC.

This sequence joins TRBV6-6 and TRBJ1-1; D possibly corresponds to TRBD1 (5 bases). V was clipped by 7 bases and J by 4 bases, with 19 bases between them. Germline V gives CDR1 MNHNY, CDR2 SVGAGI (reference sequence). The CDR3 length is 15 residues. CDR3 loop: CASKDSRGGGTEAFF. In DNA form, the CDR3 reads TGTGCCAGCAAAGACTCCCGGGGCGGGGGCACTGAAGCTTTCTTT.

V and J are TRBV2 and TRBJ2-7, with a tentative D call TRBD1 (5 bases). Germline CDR1 is SNHLY and CDR2 is FYNNEI. The CDR3 is 16 amino acids. V dropped 2 bases and J dropped 3 bases, with 17 bases sitting between them. The CDR3 spells CASSEIGRAKGYEQYF. The DNA of the CDR3 is TGTGCCAGCAGTGAAATTGGCAGGGCTAAAGGCTACGAGCAGTACTTC.

The chain carries TRBV5-4 and TRBJ1-3; 7 bases agree with TRBD1. CDR3 length equals 17 residues. Trimming cost V 3 bases and J 0 bases; bases outside gene matches: 9. CDR1 is SGHNT, CDR2 YYREEE, per germline (reference sequence). The CDR3 reads CASSSPNRDSSGNTIYF. CDR3 sequence (DNA): TGTGCCAGCAGCTCCCCCAATAGGGACAGCTCTGGAAACACCATATATTTT.